The text below deals with one T cell receptor beta chain. This clonotype was observed a few times. This receptor's antigen is unknown. There are no base qualities to consult, and no much larger clone falls within one base. Ficoll-Paque density gradient centrifugation was the method used to isolate PBMCs. This entry comes from a study of T-cell memory formation after mild COVID-19 (dated by TCRdb to about 2021). About the full investigation: Most TCR sequence clusters were specific to one of the two donors. Longitudinal TCRalpha and TCRbeta repertoire sequencing tracked T-cell clones expanding and contracting after mild COVID-19 in two donors. Two young, previously healthy adult volunteers made up the cohort, one male and one female. The study at large found these results: Contracting CD4+ clones appeared mostly in the CM and EM memory subsets, whereas CD8+ clones were enriched in EMRA. Whether the second-wave clones peaking on day 37 were SARS-CoV-2 specific was not confirmed. The study included only a couple of mild cases, and larger cohorts that include severe cases with pre-infection samples were judged to be necessary. Balanced CD4/CD8 phenotypes were observed for clones contracting from day 15 to 85, whereas a bias towards CD4+ was observed for a second wave of clones expanding from day 15 to 37. Some responding clones were found in pre-infection memory, which suggests that pre-existing cross-reactive memory T cells took part in the SARS-CoV-2 response.

The CDR3 has 16 amino acids, counting the end cysteine and phenylalanine. Kept here is only the CDR3 DNA, which spans 48 bases and is read in frame from base 1. Trimming takes 4 bases from V and 0 bases from J, and the germline ends sit 13 bases apart. Via the germline V gene, CDR1 is MNHEY and CDR2 SVGEGT. Reads for this sample came from an Illumina NovaSeq 6000. TCRalpha and TCRbeta cDNA libraries were built by 5'RACE with constant-segment primers, adding sample barcodes and unique molecular identifiers. RNA was extracted from every sample with Trizol reagent. Amplification of the libraries took two PCR steps, and the second step added a second sample barcode plus Illumina TruSeq adapters. Sequencing of the libraries was done on an Illumina NovaSeq, producing 2 x 150 bp paired-end reads. The original methods were these. Reads were demultiplexed and collapsed into UMI-guided consensus sequences with migec v1.2.7. Using mixcr v2.1.11, UMI consensuses were aligned to TRA and TRB V and J templates and then assembled into clonotypes. A clonotype was counted as expanded or contracted only when both edgeR and NoisET called the clonotype significant, with the noise models trained on biological replicates. For edgeR calls, the cutoffs were a false discovery rate-adjusted p below 0.01 and a log2 fold-change threshold of 1. As an exploratory analysis of dynamics, max-normalized trajectories of the 1000 most abundant clonotypes were examined by PCA with hierarchical clustering. Each responding clone was given a CD4 or CD8 phenotype based on the CD4+ and CD8+ repertoires, which had been sequenced separately. TCRdb reprocessed the public reads (quality trimming at Q25 with fastp, clone calling with MiXCR) and kept in-frame beta chains. CDR3 protein duplicates are merged, each entry listing the most common genes and DNA. The authors' filters were not applied to this entry. Present in this sample are roughly 370,000 distinct CDR3 sequences, 16% of which were seen just once. The ten largest clonotypes hold about a fifth of the sample.

The chain employs TRBV6-2 or TRBV6-3 and TRBJ2-1; the best D guess is TRBD2, with 7 bases matching. Sequences were obtained from PBMCs or a T cell subset sorted from them (not recorded which). This TCR was recovered from a man in his late teens or twenties who had mild COVID-19 (a few samples of this study predate the infection). The sample titles of this study are shuffled in the database, so cell type and time point are left out; the donor was told from shared clones. The nucleotides are TGTGCCAGCAGTTGGCGGGGGCCCTCCTCCTACAATGAGCAGTTCTTC. It translates to CASSWRGPSSYNEQFF.